This is a list of T cell receptor beta chains from one sample in a study of blood T cells in healthy people across ages. Each CDR3 protein is one row after TCRdb ran MiXCR on the 5' RACE reads. The table has some 710,000 distinct CDR3 sequences, around 50% seen once. The sequenced sample was blood. All receptors come from an older man in good health. Both conserved end residues are part of each CDR3. A D gene is named only where the DNA matches it firmly. Rows give clone size only sometimes, using once, few, many, or a class for an expanded clone.

clone_size d_call j_call v_call cdr3_nt cdr3_aa
few - TRBJ1-5 TRBV7-2 TGTGCCAGCAGCCCGACAGTTAGCAATCAGCCCCAGCATTTT CASSPTVSNQPQHF
- - TRBJ1-2 TRBV20-1 TGCAGTGCCGAGGGGACCCAAGGCTATGGCTACACCTTC CSAEGTQGYGYTF
- - TRBJ2-7 TRBV2 TGTGCCAGCAGTGATGGGTACTTC CASSDGYF
- - TRBJ2-3 TRBV20-1 TGCAGTGCTAGAGCCCCAGGTTGGGCGGCTAGCACAGATACGCAGTATTTT CSARAPGWAASTDTQYF
- TRBD1 TRBJ2-5 TRBV30 TGTGCCTGGAGCCTCGGGACAGGGCAAGAGACCCAGTACTTC CAWSLGTGQETQYF
- - TRBJ2-1 TRBV6-2/TRBV6-3 TGTGCCAGCAGTTACACCACGCGCCGAATTGATAATGAGCAGTTCTTC CASSYTTRRIDNEQFF
- - TRBJ2-7 TRBV28 TGTGCCAGCAGATCAAACTACGAGCAGTACTTC CASRSNYEQYF
- - TRBJ2-7 TRBV6-6 TGTGCCAGCAGATCGAGGGGGGGTGGCTCCTACAATGAGCAGTACTTC CASRSRGGGSYNEQYF
- - TRBJ2-1 TRBV29-1 TGCAGCGTTGAAGATCCGAGCGGCAAGACGGTTAATGAGCAGTTCTTC CSVEDPSGKTVNEQFF
- - TRBJ2-7 TRBV20-1 TGCAGTGCTAGAGGGAGAGTCCCGTACAATGAGCAGTACTTC CSARGRVPYNEQYF
- - TRBJ2-3 TRBV11-2 TGTGCCAGCAGCCTGGGTCCTAATACGCAGTATTTT CASSLGPNTQYF
- TRBD2 TRBJ2-1 TRBV20-1 TGCAGTGCTAGAGTGGCTAGCGGGAGGAAGAATGAGCAGTTCTTC CSARVASGRKNEQFF
many TRBD1 TRBJ2-1 TRBV20-1 TGCAGTGCCCGGGACAGGGCAAGCTCCTACAATGAGCAGTTCTTC CSARDRASSYNEQFF
- - TRBJ2-2 TRBV10-3 TGTGCCATCAGTGTAGGAGACCCATGGACCGGGGAGCTGTTTTTT CAISVGDPWTGELFF
- TRBD2 TRBJ2-1 TRBV20-1 TGCAGTGCTTACACTAGCGGGGGGTACAATGAGCAGTTCTTC CSAYTSGGYNEQFF
few TRBD2 TRBJ2-5 TRBV7-2 TGTGCCAGCTCGGTCGCGGGAGGGTGGCAAGAGACCCAGTACTTC CASSVAGGWQETQYF
- - TRBJ2-1 TRBV12-3/TRBV12-4 TGTGCCAGCAGTTTAGTACGAGTAGGTGAGCAGTTCTTC CASSLVRVGEQFF
- - TRBJ2-1 TRBV4-1 TGCGCCAGCGGAGCGGAAACCTACAATGAGCAGTTCTTC CASGAETYNEQFF
few - TRBJ2-3 TRBV12-3/TRBV12-4 TGTGCCAGCAGTCGAACGGCAGCGGTTAGCACAGATACGCAGTATTTT CASSRTAAVSTDTQYF
- - TRBJ2-5 TRBV4-2 TGTGCCAGCAGTTCAAGACGGGGGCCAGAGTCCCTCCAAGAGACCCAGTACTTC CASSSRRGPESLQETQYF
few - TRBJ2-4 TRBV7-8 TGTGCCAGCAGCTTGGGAGGGGGGGAACCGGCCAAAAACATTCAGTACTTC CASSLGGGEPAKNIQYF
- - TRBJ2-7 TRBV20-1 TGCAGTGCTAGCGGGGATATTTACAATGAGCAGTACTTC CSASGDIYNEQYF
few TRBD1 TRBJ2-2 TRBV7-2 TGTGCCAGCAGCGACCGGGACAGAGGAACCGGGGAGCTGTTTTTT CASSDRDRGTGELFF
- TRBD2 TRBJ2-1 TRBV4-1 TGCGCCAGCAGCCAAGTCCGTTCTAGCGGACGCAATGAGCAGTTCTTC CASSQVRSSGRNEQFF
- - TRBJ1-4 TRBV29-1 TGCAGCGTGGGTACAGGGCTTTCTAATGAAAAACTGTTTTTT CSVGTGLSNEKLFF
- TRBD2 TRBJ2-1 TRBV30 TGTGCCTGGAGTGGGGGACCTAGCGGGAGCAACAATGAACGGTTCTTC CAWSGGPSGSNNERFF
- - TRBJ2-2 TRBV29-1 TGCAGCGTTGTGAGGGGGAACACCGGGGAGCTGTTTTTT CSVVRGNTGELFF
- - TRBJ2-3 TRBV18 TGTGCCAGCTCAGATTCAGGGTATCAAGATACGCAGTATTTT CASSDSGYQDTQYF
- TRBD2 TRBJ2-5 TRBV6-2/TRBV6-3 TGTGCCAGCAGTTACTCAAGGGACTACGATCGGCAGTACTTC CASSYSRDYDRQYF
many - TRBJ2-1 TRBV5-1 TGTGCCAGCTCCCTTGACAATGAGCAGTTCTTC CASSLDNEQFF
few TRBD1 TRBJ2-1 TRBV5-5 TGTGCCAGCAGCTGGGGGACAGTCCAAAGGGTGGGGCAGTTCTTC CASSWGTVQRVGQFF
few - TRBJ2-3 TRBV20-1 TGCAGTGCTAGACAGCTGACAGATACGCAGTATTTT CSARQLTDTQYF
few TRBD2 TRBJ2-1 TRBV24-1 TGTGCCACCAGTGACGGGACGGGACTAGCGGGATCGGTCGAGCAGTTCTTC CATSDGTGLAGSVEQFF
- - TRBJ2-1 TRBV4-2 TGTGCCAGCAACCAAGAGCTAGACGGGAGCTCCTACAATGAGCAGTTCTTC CASNQELDGSSYNEQFF
- TRBD1 TRBJ2-5 TRBV6-1 TGTGCCAGCTGGGGACAGTTAAGTGAGACCCAGTACTTC CASWGQLSETQYF
many TRBD2 TRBJ2-1 TRBV20-1 TGCAGTGCCGCGGGGACTAGAACCTACAATGAGCAGTTCTTC CSAAGTRTYNEQFF
- TRBD1 TRBJ2-4 TRBV25-1 TGTGCCAGCACTGAACCGGGACAGGGGTACTTC CASTEPGQGYF
few - TRBJ2-3 TRBV19 TGTGCCAGTAGTTCCCGACAGGCCGGTAGCGACACAGATACGCAGTATTTT CASSSRQAGSDTDTQYF
- - TRBJ2-5 TRBV29-1 TGCAGCGGAGGATCCCCGGGCGCCGGGGAGACCCAGTACTTC CSGGSPGAGETQYF
- - TRBJ1-6 TRBV20-1 TGCAGTGCTCAAACACAGAGGGGAAATTCACCCCTCCACTTT CSAQTQRGNSPLHF
few TRBD2 TRBJ2-7 TRBV20-1 TGCAGTGCTCGAGAGATAGGCGGGAGGGCCGACGAGCAGTACTTC CSAREIGGRADEQYF
few - TRBJ2-1 TRBV20-1 TGCAGTGCCACCCCTGTTTACAATGAGCAGTTCTTC CSATPVYNEQFF
- - TRBJ2-2 TRBV12-3/TRBV12-4 TGTGCCAGCACCCTAGGGTCTGAGAACACCGGGGAGCTGTTTTTT CASTLGSENTGELFF
many - TRBJ2-1 TRBV7-2 TGTGCCAGCAGCCGCCCACAGGGCAACAATGAGCAGTTCTTC CASSRPQGNNEQFF
- TRBD2 TRBJ2-7 TRBV4-3 TGCGCCAGCAGCCAAGGACTAGCGGGGGAGTTCTACGAGCAGTACTTC CASSQGLAGEFYEQYF
- - TRBJ2-3 TRBV7-2 TGTGCCAGCAGCCCAGTGGGGGGCCGAGATACGCAGTATTTT CASSPVGGRDTQYF
- TRBD2 TRBJ2-1 TRBV7-2 TGTGCCAGCAGCCTAACTAGCGGGAGGGTCCATGAGCAGTTCTTC CASSLTSGRVHEQFF
few - TRBJ2-7 TRBV29-1 TGCAGCGTTGAAGGCGGAATGGCCTACGAGCAGTACTTC CSVEGGMAYEQYF